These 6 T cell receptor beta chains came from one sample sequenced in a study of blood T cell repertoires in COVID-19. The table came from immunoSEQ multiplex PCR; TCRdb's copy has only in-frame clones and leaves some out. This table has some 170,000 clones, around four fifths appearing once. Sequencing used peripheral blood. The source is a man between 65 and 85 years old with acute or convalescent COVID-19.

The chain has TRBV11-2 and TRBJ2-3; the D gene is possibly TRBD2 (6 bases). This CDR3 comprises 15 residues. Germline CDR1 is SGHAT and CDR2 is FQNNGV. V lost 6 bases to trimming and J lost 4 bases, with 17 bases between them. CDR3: CASSALEGGADTQYF. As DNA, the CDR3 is TGTGCCAGCAGTGCATTGGAGGGTGGCGCAGATACGCAGTATTTT.

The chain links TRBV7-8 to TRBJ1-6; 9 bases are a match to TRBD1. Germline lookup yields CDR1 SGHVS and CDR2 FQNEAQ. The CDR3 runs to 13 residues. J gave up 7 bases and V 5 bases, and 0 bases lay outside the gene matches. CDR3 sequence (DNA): TGTGCCAGCAGCGACAGGGGGAATTCACCCCTCCACTTT. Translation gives CASSDRGNSPLHF.

CDR3 sequence (DNA): TGTGCCTGGACAGACAGGGGTGGCAATCAGCCCCAGCATTTT. Amino acid sequence: CAWTDRGGNQPQHF. The chain combines TRBV30 with TRBJ1-5; 8 bases are a match to TRBD1. From germline, CDR1 is GTSNPN and CDR2 SVGIG (reference sequence). The length of the CDR3 is 14 residues. Unmatched junction bases numbered 4, after V lost 4 bases and J lost 2 bases.

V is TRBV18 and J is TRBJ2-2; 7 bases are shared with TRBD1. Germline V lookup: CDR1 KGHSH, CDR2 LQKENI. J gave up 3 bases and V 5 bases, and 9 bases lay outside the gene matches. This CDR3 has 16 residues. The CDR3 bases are TGTGCCAGCTCAGCCCTCCCCGGGACAGACACCGGGGAGCTGTTTTTT. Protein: CASSALPGTDTGELFF.

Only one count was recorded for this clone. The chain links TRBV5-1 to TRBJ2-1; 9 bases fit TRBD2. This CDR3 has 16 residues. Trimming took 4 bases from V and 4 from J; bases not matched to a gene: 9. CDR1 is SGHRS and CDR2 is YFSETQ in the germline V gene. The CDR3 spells CASSPIAGEGYNEQFF. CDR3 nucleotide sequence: TGCGCCAGCAGCCCCATAGCGGGAGAAGGGTACAATGAGCAGTTCTTC. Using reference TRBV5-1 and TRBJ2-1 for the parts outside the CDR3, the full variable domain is KAGVTQTPRYLIKTRGQQVTLSCSPISGHRSVSWYQQTPGQGLQFLFEYFSETQRNKGNFPGRFSGRQFSNSRSEMNVSTLELGDSALYLCASSPIAGEGYNEQFFGPGTRLTVL.

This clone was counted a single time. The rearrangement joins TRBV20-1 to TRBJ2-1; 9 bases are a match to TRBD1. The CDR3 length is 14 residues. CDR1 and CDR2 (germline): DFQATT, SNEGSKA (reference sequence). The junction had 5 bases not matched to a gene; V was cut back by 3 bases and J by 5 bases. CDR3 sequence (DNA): TGCAGTGCTAGTCCCGGACAGGGGAACAATGAGCAGTTCTTC. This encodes CSASPGQGNNEQFF.